These 27 T cell receptor beta chains share one sample of origin, sequenced in a study of T cell repertoires in cytomegalovirus infection (dated by TCRdb to the late 2010s). TCRdb shows the sequencer as Illumina HiSeq 1500. The raw public data were reprocessed by TCRdb itself: fastp quality trimming at Q25, MiXCR clonotype calling, in-frame beta chains only. Duplicate CDR3 protein sequences are folded into a single record with the most common DNA and genes. A total of 250,000 or so distinct CDR3 sequences appear in this sample, around 12% of them only once. The ten largest account for 1.5% to 2% of the sample. Material: PBMCs. The receptors derive from a human donor in good health (CMV status not recorded). Some clones in this sample may be carry-over from other donors' samples.

This clonotype was observed at least ten times. The V and J genes are TRBV7-2 and TRBJ1-1; D ambiguous. This CDR3 is built from 14 residues. The V and J ends lost 4 bases and 4 bases respectively, with 13 bases between them. The germline V gene has CDR1 SGHTA and CDR2 FQGNSA. The CDR3 spells CASSSRARPTEAFF. As DNA, the CDR3 is TGTGCCAGCAGCTCCCGAGCGAGGCCCACTGAAGCTTTCTTT.

This chain links TRBV5-6 with TRBJ1-3; possible D gene TRBD1, 5 bases. V gave up 6 bases and J gave up 0 bases, with 13 bases separating them. The CDR3 contains 15 residues. CDR1 is SGHDT, CDR2 YYEEEE, per germline. The CDR3 DNA sequence: TGTGCCAGCACAACAGGCCGAAACTCTGGAAACACCATATATTTT. Its translation: CASTTGRNSGNTIYF.

This clonotype was found a few times. This chain uses TRBV6-4 with TRBJ1-6, with TRBD1 as a possible D gene (5 bases). This CDR3 region has 15 residues. Germline V gene lookup returns CDR1 MRHNA and CDR2 SNTAGT. V lost 3 bases and J lost 7, with 13 bases in between. The CDR3 sequence is CASSERGIGNSPLHF. The DNA for the CDR3 is TGTGCCAGCAGTGAAAGGGGTATAGGGAATTCACCCCTCCACTTT.

This clonotype came up many times. The chain employs TRBV7-8 and TRBJ1-5; D is possibly TRBD1 (5 bases). Germline lookup yields CDR1 SGHVS and CDR2 FQNEAQ. The V end lost 5 bases, the J end lost 9 bases, and 17 bases lay between the germline ends. The CDR3 contains 14 residues. CDR3 DNA sequence: TGTGCCAGCAGCCCCCGGGGGGGACCAAGGCCCCAGCATTTT. This sequence encodes CASSPRGGPRPQHF.

This clonotype has a count of ten or more. The chain uses TRBV7-2 and TRBJ2-7; 12 bases line up with TRBD2. Germline V gives CDR1 SGHTA, CDR2 FQGNSA. The V gene end was trimmed by 3 bases and the J gene end by 0 bases; junction bases not matched to a gene: 6. CDR3 length: 17 residues. The CDR3 sequence is CASSLGLAGRSSYEQYF. The CDR3 bases are TGTGCCAGCAGCTTGGGACTAGCGGGTAGGAGCTCCTACGAGCAGTACTTC.

The chain employs TRBV18 and TRBJ2-7; the match to TRBD2 covers 8 bases. With 8 bases clipped from V and 0 bases from J, the junction kept 15 bases outside the gene matches. Germline V lookup: CDR1 KGHSH, CDR2 LQKENI. There are 17 residues in the CDR3. The CDR3 sequence: CASQPLAGGGSSYEQYF. CDR3 nucleotides: TGTGCCAGCCAACCCCTGGCGGGGGGTGGGAGCTCCTACGAGCAGTACTTC.

This clonotype was recorded many times. The chain is built from TRBV20-1 and TRBJ1-2; 10 bases map to TRBD1. The CDR3 spans 15 residues. J gave up 3 bases and V 6 bases, and 10 bases lay outside the gene matches. Germline lookup yields CDR1 DFQATT and CDR2 SNEGSKA (reference sequence). The CDR3 sequence is CSAEEPGQGYYGYTF. The CDR3 region has the DNA TGCAGTGCCGAAGAACCGGGACAGGGGTACTATGGCTACACCTTC.

The table lists this clonotype with many counts. The CDR3 spells CASSLGTSGWTGELFF. CDR3 in DNA: TGTGCCAGCAGCTTGGGGACTAGCGGGTGGACCGGGGAGCTGTTTTTT. This rearrangement joins TRBV7-9 to TRBJ2-2, with 12 bases identical to TRBD2. There are 16 residues in the CDR3. The ends lost 3 bases at V and 5 bases at J; junction bases unmatched: 4. From germline, CDR1 is SEHNR and CDR2 FQNEAQ (reference sequence).

In this sample, this clonotype turned up many times. V gene TRBV11-1 combines with J gene TRBJ1-1; no definite D call. Germline V gene lookup returns CDR1 SGHAT and CDR2 FQDESV (reference sequence). This CDR3 spans 14 amino acids. V lost 1 base to trimming and J lost 5 bases, with 11 bases between them. CDR3 sequence: CASSLGRWGTEAFF. The CDR3 DNA reads TGTGCCAGCAGCTTAGGACGGTGGGGAACTGAAGCTTTCTTT.

This clonotype came up a few times. In DNA, the CDR3 is TGTGCCAGCAGTGAAGACAGGGGAGGGGAAAAACTGTTTTTT. This encodes CASSEDRGGEKLFF. The chain is built from TRBV2 and TRBJ1-4; 7 bases match TRBD1. Germline V CDR1 and CDR2: SNHLY, FYNNEI. CDR3 length: 14 amino acids. Unmatched junction bases numbered 4, after V lost 1 base and J lost 8 bases.

This clonotype was seen only a few times. The chain links TRBV4-3 to TRBJ1-5; D call uncertain. Germline CDR1 is LGHNA and CDR2 is YSLEER. Trimming stripped 0 bases from V and 3 bases from J, with 12 bases between. The CDR3 extends over 16 amino acids. CDR3 DNA: TGCGCCAGCAGCCAAGACTACGGGCCCCCCAATCAGCCCCAGCATTTT. It specifies CASSQDYGPPNQPQHF.

V gene TRBV6-2 or TRBV6-3 combines with J gene TRBJ2-7; 7 nucleotides match TRBD2. This CDR3 contains 14 residues. The germline gives CDR1 MNHEY, CDR2 SVGEGT. The junction had 7 bases not matched to a gene; V was cut back by 8 bases and J by 0 bases. CDR3 in DNA: TGTGCCAGCGGAAGGGAGGGACCCTCCTACGAGCAGTACTTC. Translation: CASGREGPSYEQYF.

This clonotype was counted a few times. This chain joins TRBV14 and TRBJ1-6, with a possible D match to TRBD1 (5 bases). The V and J ends lost 4 bases and 11 bases respectively, with 18 bases between them. CDR3 length: 15 amino acids. From germline, CDR1 is SGHDN and CDR2 FVKESK. The CDR3 DNA is TGTGCCAGCAGCCCAGGGCGGGAAGCATGGACACCCCTCCACTTT. Translating gives CASSPGREAWTPLHF.

In its sample, this clonotype was seen many times. The chain links TRBV12-3 or TRBV12-4 to TRBJ1-5; a possible D gene is TRBD1 (5 bases). V lost 5 bases to trimming and J lost 4 bases, with 15 bases between them. This CDR3 comprises 15 residues. In DNA, the CDR3 is TGTGCCAGCAGTAGGCCGGGACCAAGAAATCAGCCCCAGCATTTT. Encoded protein: CASSRPGPRNQPQHF.

The genes are TRBV11-2 and TRBJ2-4, with D possibly matching TRBD1 (5 bases). This CDR3 is 15 amino acids long. CDR1 is SGHAT, CDR2 FQNNGV, per germline. The germline V and J ends were trimmed by 0 bases and 8 bases, with 14 bases remaining between them. The CDR3, as DNA: TGTGCCAGCAGCTTAGATCCGCAGGGTGAGGACATTCAGTACTTC. It codes for CASSLDPQGEDIQYF. Drawing the rest from reference TRBV11-2 and TRBJ2-4, the complete variable domain is EAGVAQSPRYKIIEKRQSVAFWCNPISGHATLYWYQQILGQGPKLLIQFQNNGVVDDSQLPKDRFSAERLKGVDSTLKIQPAKLEDSAVYLCASSLDPQGEDIQYFGAGTRLSVL.

The chain joins TRBV12-3 or TRBV12-4 to TRBJ2-1, with a weak D call TRBD1 (5 bases). V was shortened by 0 bases and J by 10 bases, with 13 bases between the two germline ends. The CDR3 runs to 14 residues. This chain's CDR3 is CASSLARVLGEQFF. The CDR3 coding sequence is TGTGCCAGCAGTTTAGCCAGGGTTTTAGGGGAGCAGTTCTTC.

The chain has TRBV7-9 and TRBJ2-1, with D maybe TRBD1 (6 bases). This CDR3 is built from 15 residues. CDR1 is SEHNR, CDR2 FQNEAQ, per germline (reference sequence). Trimming removed 1 base at V and 9 bases at J, with 16 bases between. CDR3 sequence: CASSLDQQGTGEQFF. The DNA for the CDR3 is TGTGCCAGCAGCTTAGACCAACAGGGAACCGGTGAGCAGTTCTTC.

This clonotype was seen at least ten times. The V and J genes are TRBV7-2 and TRBJ2-2; no firm D call. The CDR3 spans 14 residues. Germline V gene lookup returns CDR1 SGHTA and CDR2 FQGNSA. Trimming left V 1 base short and J 6 bases short, with 9 bases between. CDR3 residues: CASSLDLSAGELFF. CDR3 nucleotides: TGTGCCAGCAGCTTAGACCTCTCGGCCGGGGAGCTGTTTTTT.

This clonotype was seen ten or more times. Written as DNA, the CDR3 is TGTGCCAGCAGCATTGGACAGCAATCAGATACGCAGTATTTT. It yields the protein CASSIGQQSDTQYF. V usage is TRBV7-2 and J usage is TRBJ2-3; possibly TRBD1 for D (6 bases). The CDR3 spans 14 residues. Trimming removed 5 bases at V and 4 bases at J, with 13 bases between. Germline values: CDR1 SGHTA, CDR2 FQGNSA.

This clonotype was seen only a few times. V usage is TRBV12-3 or TRBV12-4 and J usage is TRBJ2-5; D may be TRBD1 (8 bases). Trimming left V 5 bases short and J 1 base short, with 14 bases between. This CDR3 has 15 residues. This chain's CDR3 is CASSLQGGRQETQYF. For the CDR3, the DNA is TGTGCCAGCAGTCTACAGGGGGGGCGCCAAGAGACCCAGTACTTC.

This clonotype came up many times. The CDR3 reads CASSQDAALRDTIYF. The DNA for the CDR3 is TGCGCCAGCAGCCAAGATGCTGCACTCCGAGACACCATATATTTT. This chain connects TRBV4-3 to TRBJ1-3; no definite D call. The CDR3 extends over 15 amino acids. The V gene lost 0 bases and the J gene lost 8 bases, with 14 bases spanning the gap. Germline CDR1 LGHNA, CDR2 YSLEER.

This clonotype has at least ten counts. The rearrangement links TRBV6-2 or TRBV6-3 to TRBJ2-1; a weak D match, TRBD1 (6 bases). The germline V gene encodes CDR1 MNHEY and CDR2 SVGEGT. This CDR3 spans 13 amino acids. The V gene lost 2 bases and the J gene lost 4 bases, with 6 bases spanning the gap. This chain's CDR3 is CASSYRGYNEQFF. The CDR3, as DNA: TGTGCCAGCAGTTACAGGGGGTACAATGAGCAGTTCTTC.

This clonotype has at least ten counts. The chain joins TRBV12-3 or TRBV12-4 to TRBJ2-2; D possibly uses TRBD1 or TRBD2 (6 bases each). This CDR3 is 12 amino acids long. With 7 bases removed from V and 14 bases from J, the gap between germline ends came to 17 bases. The CDR3 sequence: CASTLGGGKLFF. The CDR3 DNA follows: TGTGCCAGCACCCTAGGAGGGGGGAAACTGTTTTTT.

This clonotype showed up many times. V and J are TRBV7-3 and TRBJ1-1, with 9 nucleotides matching TRBD1. Germline lookup yields CDR1 SGHTA and CDR2 FQGTGA. The CDR3 has 16 amino acids. V was pared by 5 bases and J by 0 bases, with 7 bases of the junction left unmatched. This CDR3 reads CASSPGQGGMNTEAFF. DNA for the CDR3: TGTGCCAGCAGCCCGGGACAGGGTGGGATGAACACTGAAGCTTTCTTT.

The chain couples TRBV28 to TRBJ1-4; TRBD1 is a possible D gene (6 bases). V was clipped by 2 bases and J by 6 bases, with 13 bases between them. Germline CDR1 reads MDHEN; CDR2 reads SYDVKM. CDR3 length equals 15 residues. CDR3 DNA sequence: TGTGCCAGCAGTTTAGGCGGGGGGCGCGATGAAAAACTGTTTTTT. It yields the protein CASSLGGGRDEKLFF.

This clonotype appeared a single time. The junction and the germline gene differ at one end; a read error may be behind it. This rearrangement joins TRBV28 to TRBJ2-1, with 8 bases aligning to TRBD2. This CDR3 is built from 15 residues. The germline V gene encodes CDR1 MDHEN and CDR2 SYDVKM. This chain's CDR3 is CASSLSGSSYSEQFF. The CDR3, as DNA: TGTGCCAGCAGTTTAAGCGGGAGCTCCTACAGTGAGCAGTTCTTC.

This clonotype was counted only a few times. This chain joins TRBV6-5 and TRBJ1-1; D remains ambiguous. The CDR3 runs 16 residues. Per germline, CDR1 MNHEY and CDR2 SVGAGI. V lost 6 bases and J lost 0, with 17 bases in between. CDR3 in amino acids: CASSYSPMGLNTEAFF. The DNA of the CDR3 is TGTGCCAGCAGCTATAGCCCAATGGGTCTGAACACTGAAGCTTTCTTT.